The present TCR beta chain was sequenced within a study of vaccination and CD4 T cells after COVID-19. Study-level information: The stimulus for the cells was overlapping spike peptides derived from SARS-CoV-2, HCoV-NL63, HCoV-OC43 and HCoV-229E. Findings and caveats of the study: Convalescent patients had 304 of 307 vaccine-specific clones showing spike mono-reactivity.

This CDR3 region has 17 residues. Germline CDR1 is DFQATT and CDR2 is SNEGSKA (reference sequence). With 6 bases removed from V and 0 bases from J, the gap between germline ends came to 21 bases. With respect to this clonotype: Its cognate antigen is unknown.

Treatment of the sample: roughly 11-day PBMC culture with coronavirus spike peptide pools or control peptides (ViraFEST assay). PBMCs, plated at roughly 2 million per well, were grown in the presence of about 9.5 IU/ml IL-2 and roughly 9.6 ug/ml peptide pools. Sequencing of DNA taken from cultured CD4+ T cells relied on the Oncomine TCR Beta short-read assay. Genomic DNA was taken out of cultured CD4+ T cells by extraction. TCRdb processed the PCR reads anew with MiXCR; each CDR3 protein has one entry. Altogether around 5,000 distinct CDR3 sequences are present, around 80% being singletons, with the ten largest covering approximately 20%.

This TCR was recovered from a human donor who had recovered from COVID-19. Sequenced: CD4+ T cells from blood, cultured in vitro. The gene calls are TRBV20-1 and TRBJ2-4, with D perhaps TRBD1 or TRBD2 (5 bases each). CDR3 region: CSALRGYGSLAKNIQYF. The CDR3 coding sequence is TGCAGTGCCCTACGGGGCTACGGTTCCTTAGCCAAAAACATTCAGTACTTC.